The 10 T cell receptor beta chains below come from one sample, sequenced in a study of cytomegalovirus exposure and HLA in healthy donors. The PCR used 60 Vbeta and 13 Jbeta primers. Sequenced by immunoSEQ multiplex PCR; TCRdb stores in-frame clones only, minus some. The repertoire holds approximately 100,000 clones, with 70% as singletons. Sequencing was done on a sample of PBMCs. The receptors here all came from a middle-aged man in good health and CMV-seropositive.

The chain is built from TRBV6-4 and TRBJ1-2; D is ambiguous. The CDR3 is 15 amino acids. Deletions cut 4 bases from V and 0 bases from J, with 12 bases between. The germline V gene has CDR1 MRHNA and CDR2 SNTAGT. CDR3 residues: CASSGVTQSNYGYTF. CDR3 DNA: TGTGCCAGCAGTGGAGTCACACAGTCTAACTATGGCTACACCTTC.

V and J are TRBV5-1 and TRBJ1-2; D remains unclear. Looked up from germline, CDR1 is SGHRS and CDR2 is YFSETQ. This CDR3 spans 14 amino acids. The V end was cut by 0 bases, the J end by 2 bases, with 8 bases between. The CDR3 DNA reads TGCGCCAGCAGCTTGGAACAACCAAACTATGGCTACACCTTC. Residues: CASSLEQPNYGYTF. Looking up the rest from reference TRBV5-1 and TRBJ1-2 gives the full variable domain: KAGVTQTPRYLIKTRGQQVTLSCSPISGHRSVSWYQQTPGQGLQFLFEYFSETQRNKGNFPGRFSGRQFSNSRSEMNVSTLELGDSALYLCASSLEQPNYGYTFGSGTRLTVV.

The rearrangement joins TRBV6-5 to TRBJ2-3, with a possible D match to TRBD1 (6 bases). CDR3 length equals 14 residues. V was pared by 2 bases and J by 2 bases, with 8 bases between. The germline V gene encodes CDR1 MNHEY and CDR2 SVGAGI. In DNA, the CDR3 is TGTGCCAGCAGTTACCGACAGGCCACAGATACGCAGTATTTT. It codes for CASSYRQATDTQYF.

The chain is built from TRBV13 and TRBJ2-1; 7 bases line up with TRBD2. The CDR3 is made up of 15 amino acids. Germline V gives CDR1 PRHDT, CDR2 FYEKMQ (reference sequence). Trimming cost V 5 bases and J 7 bases; bases outside gene matches: 11. CDR3 in DNA: TGTGCCAGCAGCCAAGCGGCGGGAGCCGGGAATGAGCAGTTCTTC. It is translated as CASSQAAGAGNEQFF.

The chain has TRBV11-2 and TRBJ2-1; 11 nucleotides line up with TRBD1. This CDR3 contains 17 residues. With V trimmed by 5 bases and J by 0 bases, 6 bases remained unmatched. Germline CDR1 is SGHAT and CDR2 is FQNNGV. The CDR3 nucleotides are TGTGCCAGCAGCCTCCGGGACAGGGGGAGCTCCTACAATGAGCAGTTCTTC. This gives the protein CASSLRDRGSSYNEQFF.

V is TRBV5-4 and J is TRBJ2-1; possibly TRBD1 for D (6 bases). Deletions cut 4 bases from V and 4 bases from J, with 21 bases between. This CDR3 contains 17 residues. Per the germline V gene, CDR1 is SGHNT and CDR2 is YYREEE (reference sequence). CDR3 protein: CASSEGVPRQVYNEQFF. CDR3 sequence (DNA): TGTGCCAGCAGCGAGGGTGTTCCGAGACAGGTTTACAATGAGCAGTTCTTC.

V and J are TRBV2 and TRBJ1-2; 8 bases are a match to TRBD1. In germline, CDR1 is SNHLY, CDR2 FYNNEI. The CDR3 loop spans 16 amino acids. V dropped 1 base and J dropped 3; count of bases not matched to a gene: 7. The CDR3 region has the DNA TGTGCCAGCAGTGAAGGGACAGGGCGGTTCGACTATGGCTACACCTTC. It encodes CASSEGTGRFDYGYTF.

This clone was seen a few times. The identical CDR3 is also encoded by other nucleotide sequences in the sample. J is TRBJ1-1 and V is TRBV5-1; 7 bases agree with TRBD1. V was clipped by 3 bases and J by 3 bases; unmatched bases: 14. The CDR3 runs to 17 residues. The germline V gene encodes CDR1 SGHRS and CDR2 YFSETQ. The CDR3 loop is CASSSSINRGLDTEAFF. CDR3 coding DNA: TGCGCCAGCAGCTCGTCGATAAACAGGGGTCTCGACACTGAAGCTTTCTTT.

The chain carries TRBV29-1 and TRBJ2-5, with D possibly being TRBD2 (5 bases). This CDR3 region has 12 residues. Looked up from germline, CDR1 is SQVTM and CDR2 is ANQGSEA. Trimming stripped 5 bases from V and 7 bases from J, with 14 bases between. The CDR3: CSVRGFFGTQYF. The DNA of the CDR3 is TGCAGCGTTAGAGGGTTCTTTGGGACCCAGTACTTC.

This rearrangement joins TRBV30 to TRBJ2-2; D is undetermined. This CDR3 is built from 15 residues. Trimming left V 0 bases short and J 4 bases short, with 12 bases between. CDR1 and CDR2 from the germline V gene are GTSNPN and SVGIG (reference sequence). CDR3 sequence (DNA): TGTGCCTGGAGTGTGGTACGTTCGGGCACCGGGGAGCTGTTTTTT. This sequence encodes CAWSVVRSGTGELFF.